This TCR beta chain was sequenced for a study of radiotherapy plus CTLA-4 blockade in lung cancer. The germline V gene has CDR1 KGHSH and CDR2 LQKENI. The CDR3 contains 16 residues. Trimming took 2 bases from V and 4 from J; bases not matched to a gene: 6. Clones were sequenced by immunoSEQ multiplex PCR, and TCRdb holds only the in-frame ones, with some missing. The sample includes about 97,000 clones, 60% to 75% of them seen just once. V and J are TRBV18 and TRBJ1-3, with 9 bases lining up with TRBD1. The sample here was peripheral blood, taken from a patient treated with radiotherapy plus ipilimumab. The TCR originated in a human donor with non-small cell lung cancer who had a partial response to radiotherapy plus ipilimumab. Some clones in this sample may be carry-over from other donors' samples. Written as DNA, the CDR3 is TGTGCCAGCTCACCAGAGACAGGGGGGTCCGGAAACACCATATATTTT. It translates to CASSPETGGSGNTIYF.